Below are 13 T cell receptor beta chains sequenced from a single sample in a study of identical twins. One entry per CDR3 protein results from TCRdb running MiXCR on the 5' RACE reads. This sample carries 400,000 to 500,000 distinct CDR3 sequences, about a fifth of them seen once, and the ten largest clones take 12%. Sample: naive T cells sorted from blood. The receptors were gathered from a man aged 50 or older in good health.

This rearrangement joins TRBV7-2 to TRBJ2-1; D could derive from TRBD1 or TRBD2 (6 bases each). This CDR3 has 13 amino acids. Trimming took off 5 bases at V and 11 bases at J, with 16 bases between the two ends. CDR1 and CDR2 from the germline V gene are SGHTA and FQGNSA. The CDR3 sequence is CASSPSTGLKQFF. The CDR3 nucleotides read TGTGCCAGCAGCCCCTCGACAGGACTAAAGCAGTTCTTC. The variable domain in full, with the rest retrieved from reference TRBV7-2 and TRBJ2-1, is GAGVSQSPSNKVTEKGKDVELRCDPISGHTALYWYRQSLGQGLEFLIYFQGNSAPDKSGLPSDRFSAERTGGSVSTLTIQRTQQEDSAVYLCASSPSTGLKQFFGPGTRLTVL.

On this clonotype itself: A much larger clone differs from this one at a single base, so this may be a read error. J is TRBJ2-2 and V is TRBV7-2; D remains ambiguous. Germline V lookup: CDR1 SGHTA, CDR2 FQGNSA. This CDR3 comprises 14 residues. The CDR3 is CASSLLRNAGELFF. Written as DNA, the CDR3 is TGTGCCAGCAGCTTACTAAGGAACGCCGGGGAGCTGTTTTTT.

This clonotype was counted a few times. The DNA of the CDR3 is TGTGCCAGCAGTTCTTGGGGCAGCGAGGAAGAGACCCAGTACTTC. This encodes CASSSWGSEEETQYF. The genes are TRBV6-2 or TRBV6-3 and TRBJ2-5, with TRBD1 as a possible D gene (5 bases). There are 15 residues in the CDR3. Trimming removed 4 bases from V and 3 bases from J, with 15 bases in between. Germline loops: CDR1 MNHEY, CDR2 SVGEGT.

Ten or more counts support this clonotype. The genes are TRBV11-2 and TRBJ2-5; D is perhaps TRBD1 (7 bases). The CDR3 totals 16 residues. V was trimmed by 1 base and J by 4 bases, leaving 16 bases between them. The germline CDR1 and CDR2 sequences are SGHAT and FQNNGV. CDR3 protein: CASSLGQGGGPETQYF. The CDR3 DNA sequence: TGTGCCAGCAGCTTAGGTCAAGGAGGGGGCCCAGAGACCCAGTACTTC. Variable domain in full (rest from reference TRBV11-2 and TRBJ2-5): EAGVAQSPRYKIIEKRQSVAFWCNPISGHATLYWYQQILGQGPKLLIQFQNNGVVDDSQLPKDRFSAERLKGVDSTLKIQPAKLEDSAVYLCASSLGQGGGPETQYFGPGTRLLVL.

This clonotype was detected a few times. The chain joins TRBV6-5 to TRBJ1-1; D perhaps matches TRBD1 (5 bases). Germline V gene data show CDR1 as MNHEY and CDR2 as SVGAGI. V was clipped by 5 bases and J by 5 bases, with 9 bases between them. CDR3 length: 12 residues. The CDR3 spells CASSPGMTEAFF. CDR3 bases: TGTGCCAGCAGTCCAGGGATGACTGAAGCTTTCTTT.

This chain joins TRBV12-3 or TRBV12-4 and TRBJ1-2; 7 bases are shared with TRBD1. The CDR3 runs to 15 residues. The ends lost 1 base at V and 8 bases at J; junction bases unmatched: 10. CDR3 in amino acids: CASSLEGGGAEGYTF. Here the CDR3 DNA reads TGTGCCAGCAGTTTAGAGGGAGGGGGCGCGGAAGGCTACACCTTC.

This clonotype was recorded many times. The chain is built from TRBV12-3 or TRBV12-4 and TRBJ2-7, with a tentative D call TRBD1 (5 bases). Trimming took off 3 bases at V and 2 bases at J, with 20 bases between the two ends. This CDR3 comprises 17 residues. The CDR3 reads CASSFQGNTMGTYEQYF. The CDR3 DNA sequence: TGTGCCAGCAGTTTTCAGGGTAATACTATGGGTACCTACGAGCAGTACTTC.

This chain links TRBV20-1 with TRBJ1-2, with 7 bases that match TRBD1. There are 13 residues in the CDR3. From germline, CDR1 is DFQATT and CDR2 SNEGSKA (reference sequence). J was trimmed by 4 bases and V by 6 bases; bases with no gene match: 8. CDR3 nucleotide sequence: TGCAGTGCCGAACCGACAGGGATCTATGGCTACACCTTC. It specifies CSAEPTGIYGYTF.

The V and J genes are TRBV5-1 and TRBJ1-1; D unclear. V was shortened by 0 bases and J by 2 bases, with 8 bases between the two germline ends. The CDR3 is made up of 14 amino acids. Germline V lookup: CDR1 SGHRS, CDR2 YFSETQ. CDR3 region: CASSLESHNTEAFF. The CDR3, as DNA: TGCGCCAGCAGCTTGGAAAGTCATAACACTGAAGCTTTCTTT.

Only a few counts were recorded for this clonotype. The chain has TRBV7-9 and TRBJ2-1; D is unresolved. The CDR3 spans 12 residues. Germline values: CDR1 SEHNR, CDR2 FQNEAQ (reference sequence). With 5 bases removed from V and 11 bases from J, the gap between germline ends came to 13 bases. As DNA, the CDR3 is TGTGCCAGCAGCCCAACGGATGTCAAGCAGTTCTTC. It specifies CASSPTDVKQFF.

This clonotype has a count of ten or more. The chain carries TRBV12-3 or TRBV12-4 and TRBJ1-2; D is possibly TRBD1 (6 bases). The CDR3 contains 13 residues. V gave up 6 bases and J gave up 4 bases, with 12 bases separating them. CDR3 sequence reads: CASSSTGIYGYTF. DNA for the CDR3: TGTGCCAGCAGCTCCACAGGGATCTATGGCTACACCTTC.

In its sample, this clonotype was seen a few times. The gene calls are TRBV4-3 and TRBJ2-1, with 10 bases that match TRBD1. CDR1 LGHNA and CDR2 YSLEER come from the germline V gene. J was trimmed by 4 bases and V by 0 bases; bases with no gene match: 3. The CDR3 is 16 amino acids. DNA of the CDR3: TGCGCCAGCAGCCAAGATGGACAGGGGGGATACAATGAGCAGTTCTTC. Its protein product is CASSQDGQGGYNEQFF.

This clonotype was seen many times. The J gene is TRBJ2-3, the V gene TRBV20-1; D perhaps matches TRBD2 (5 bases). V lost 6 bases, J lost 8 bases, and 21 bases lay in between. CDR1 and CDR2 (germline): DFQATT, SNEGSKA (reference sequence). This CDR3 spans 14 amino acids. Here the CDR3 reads CSAQRTHTQFTQYF. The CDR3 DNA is TGCAGTGCCCAGAGGACTCACACCCAGTTTACGCAGTATTTT.